Here is one T cell receptor beta chain with its context. The antigen it recognizes is unknown. Nothing much larger sits one base from this clone, and base qualities are not available. This sample was included in a study of cytomegalovirus exposure and HLA in healthy donors (dated by TCRdb to between 2016 and 2019). Regarding the complete study: According to an earlier analysis of a few hundred of the donors, some 180 million T cells yielded approximately 120 million unique TCR beta sequences and 276 Gb of sequence data. All discovery cohort repertoires had been generated on a single sequencing platform. To study patterns of TCR occurrence, a later analysis re-analyzed previously published TCR beta repertoires from several hundred donors and added high-resolution HLA genotyping. The study used immunosequencing to profile the T cell repertoires of hundreds of subjects and linked those repertoires to cytomegalovirus serostatus. High-throughput TCR immunosequencing, statistical association of individual TCRs with disease status, and machine learning were combined to predict cytomegalovirus infection status. Donor age, sex, ethnicity and CMV serostatus were compiled together with the repertoire data. Rather than using new phenotypic data, the later analysis identified candidate immune exposures from TCR beta sequences and from how often those sequences occurred across donors. Among around 400 genotyped donors of the cohort, an average of roughly 240,000 unique TCR beta nucleotide sequences were sequenced per donor, roughly a sixth of them non-productive. Along with the roughly 670-subject first cohort, a separate validation cohort of over 90 different subjects was used. Both class I and class II loci were covered by HLA typing, at four-digit resolution. Approximately 310 gigabases of sequencing data and approximately 80 million unique TCR sequences were included in an early release covering about 600 HLA-typed donors. Typing coverage varied by locus: roughly 629-640 donors for A, B, C, DRB1 and DQB1; more than 500 for DQA1; around 610 for DPA1; about 450 for DPB1. Genome-wide SNP genotypes for about 65% of the 666 donors were used in a later genetic analysis, which treated that subset as a discovery cohort. Of the roughly 400 genotyped donors, 65% to 90% fell in the genetic ancestry cluster associated with self-reported Caucasian donors. Because of strong linkage in the cohort, 4 to 6 DR-DQ haplotypes were treated as single units for association and clustering. The study aimed to test whether cataloging public T cell receptors could reveal signatures of past pathogen exposure. An earlier analysis of approximately 500 of the donors applied high-throughput TCR beta sequencing to assess whether each TCR beta V gene segment acted as functional or pseudogenic.

CDR1 MNHNS and CDR2 SASEGT are derived from the germline V gene. Inclusive of the bounding cysteine and phenylalanine, the CDR3 is 15 residues long. The entry retains the CDR3 DNA only, 45 bases that are in frame from base 1. The cohort was made up of hundreds of healthy bone marrow donors. All cohort members were sampled while nominally healthy, although unrecorded immune exposures were likely present. The donor was CMV seronegative and was included in the group of 352 seronegative cohort members. Each donor provided a peripheral blood sample, and peripheral blood mononuclear cells were used for TCR beta sequencing. Genomic DNA was extracted from the blood cell samples with the Qiagen DNeasy Blood Extraction Kit. What the study reported, not specific to this receptor: It was suggested by the authors that the approach could potentially be generalized to other disease states and immunological phenotypes. The study listed approximately 150 TCR beta chains as associated with cytomegalovirus. A later analysis found that HLA-associated TCR beta chains were more clonally expanded and had lower generation probabilities than equally common non-associated chains. CMV serostatus was the only immune exposure information available for the cohort. According to a later analysis, TCR association rates differed among HLA loci, with DRB1 alleles showing the most associated TCRs and HLA-C alleles showing the fewest. Because counts were too low, around 18 rarely observed V segments, including chromosome 9 orphons, were left out of the earlier analysis of 587 of the donors. In a later genetic analysis, a missense DCLRE1C variant was associated with V-gene and J-gene trimming of TCR beta chains, and the association was replicated in an independent cohort. An earlier analysis of some 560 of the donors showed that most TCR beta V segments appeared in productive rearrangements either about 87% or about 30% of the time, which broadly matched IMGT annotations. Some IMGT-functional V segments, including TRBV6-2 and TRBV6-3, could not be told apart with the 87-base-pair reads, so those segments were excluded. According to a later analysis, parvovirus B19, influenza, CMV and Epstein-Barr virus appeared linked to several top co-occurrence clusters. In both the original and validation cohorts, the classifier was reported to diagnose cytomegalovirus status with high specificity and sensitivity. In a later analysis, most CMV-associated TCR beta chains were found to appear HLA-restricted, with HLA associations seemingly driven largely by CMV exposure. A further reported finding was that TCR beta sequences accurately predicted the HLA-A and HLA-B alleles for most subjects in the first cohort. According to a later genetic analysis, donors in an Asian-associated ancestry cluster had fewer N-insertions in productive TCRs than the approximately 670-donor mean. A later analysis associated 16,951 TCR beta sequences with specific HLA alleles at a false discovery rate of 0.05. Strong co-occurrence of HLA alleles, especially DR and DQ, made assigning TCR associations to individual alleles difficult. Correlated functional status among segregating V segments might reflect linkage disequilibrium, but an unknown experimental factor could not be ruled out. Most TCR sequences were observed very rarely across donors, whereas some public TCRs were present in many individuals. A group of highly shared sequence variants was considered likely to be a technical artifact of the sequencing pipeline. In vitro tests confirmed that a few of the cytomegalovirus-associated TCR beta chains recognize cytomegalovirus antigens. This cohort had only TCR beta chains sequenced, and the lack of alpha or paired-chain data limited which features could be detected. Presence/absence analyses assumed roughly uniform sequencing depth across donors, an assumption that may not hold. Because some donors lacked HLA typing at each locus, the association tests relied only on the typed subset.

Library construction relied on the immunoSEQ multiplex PCR assay. For the multiplex PCR, a mixture combining 60 forward primers for TCR Vbeta segments and 13 reverse primers for TCR Jbeta segments was used. A multiplex PCR assay on genomic DNA amplified the CDR3 region of rearranged TCR beta genes. On the Illumina HiSeq System, the amplified TCR beta libraries were sequenced as 87-base-pair reads. The authors processed their data as follows. A later analysis counted tens of millions of unique TCR beta chains across the 640 or so repertoires, and 10 million to 11 million of these chains were shared by at least two donors. Raw reads were error-corrected and collapsed into unique sequences with a nearest-neighbor algorithm that merged closely related sequences to remove PCR and sequencing errors. To assign V, D and J gene segments, CDR3 sequences were aligned to IMGT reference sequences. For a sequence to be retained, a match of at least six nucleotides to both a V gene segment and a J gene segment was required. A rearrangement was called productive if the CDR3 had no stop codons and remained in frame with V and J, and every other rearrangement was called non-productive. CDR3 was defined according to IMGT convention as the region running from the second conserved V-encoded cysteine to the conserved J-encoded phenylalanine. The earlier analysis of some 580 of the donors excluded any sequence lacking an unambiguous match to a single V gene segment. An earlier analysis of a few hundred of the donors called V segments functional above 56.7% productive rearrangements and segregating when the between-donor standard deviation exceeded 5%. To diagnose cytomegalovirus status from the catalog of TCR beta chain sequences, a statistical classification framework was built. V and J gene assignment, in a later analysis, came from comparing TCR nucleotide sequences with IMGT/GENE-DB human TR gene sequences. A later analysis assigned CDR3 sequences and most-parsimonious VDJ recombination scenarios with the TCRdist pipeline. In a later analysis, each TCR beta chain was defined by its CDR3 amino acid sequence together with its V-gene family, and reads lacking a unique V-gene family were excluded. As a way to deal with suspected cross-contamination and a sequencing artifact, a later analysis dropped 450 to 700 nucleotide sequences that were highly shared and had low generation probability. For each public chain, a later analysis derived a clonal expansion index from normalized ranks of inferred template counts within each repertoire. In a later analysis, generation probabilities were computed using a VDJ recombination model fitted to out-of-frame rearrangements, and the results were checked against IGoR. A later analysis scored TCR-TCR, TCR-HLA and TCR-CMV co-occurrence with hypergeometric tests, applying a repertoire-size bias correction to TCR pairs. To estimate false discovery rates, a later analysis permuted the HLA or CMV assignments 20 times. A later analysis grouped co-occurring TCRs with DBSCAN, adding TCRdist sequence similarity when clustering within HLA-allele-positive subsets. Co-occurrence clustering excluded repertoires with fewer than 30,000 or more than 120,000 public chains, plus five with anomalous nucleotide sharing. TCRdb stores this immuneACCESS table with in-frame sequences only. Part of the clones is absent; in the studies checked, under half of the shortfall reflects unresolved V genes, and no reason is known for the rest. D and trimming were read from the DNA, whereas the V and J calls and clone size are those reported in that table. Across this sample there are about 130,000 clones, with 70% to 85% seen only once. The ten largest make up roughly 2.5% of the sample.

Sequencing was carried out using PBMCs. The receptor chain draws on TRBV6-1 and TRBJ2-5; 7 central nucleotides agree with TRBD2. The DNA end is more similar to TRBJ2-7, so the J call may be wrong. This TCR came from a man aged 50-59 years in good health and CMV-seronegative. The CDR3 region reads CASSEGSGVGYEQYF. The sequenced DNA: TGTGCCAGCAGTGAAGGGAGCGGGGTCGGTTACGAGCAGTACTTC.